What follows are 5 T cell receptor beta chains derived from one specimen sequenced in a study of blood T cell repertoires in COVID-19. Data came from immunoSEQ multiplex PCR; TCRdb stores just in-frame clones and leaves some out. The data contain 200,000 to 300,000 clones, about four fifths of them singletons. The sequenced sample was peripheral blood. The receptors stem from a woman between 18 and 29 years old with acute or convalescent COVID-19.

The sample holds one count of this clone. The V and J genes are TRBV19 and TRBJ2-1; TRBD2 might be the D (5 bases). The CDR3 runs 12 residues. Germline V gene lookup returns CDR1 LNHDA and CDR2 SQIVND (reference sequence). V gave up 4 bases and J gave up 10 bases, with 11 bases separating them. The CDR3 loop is CASSNVRGEQFF. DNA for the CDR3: TGTGCCAGTAGTAACGTTCGCGGGGAGCAGTTCTTC.

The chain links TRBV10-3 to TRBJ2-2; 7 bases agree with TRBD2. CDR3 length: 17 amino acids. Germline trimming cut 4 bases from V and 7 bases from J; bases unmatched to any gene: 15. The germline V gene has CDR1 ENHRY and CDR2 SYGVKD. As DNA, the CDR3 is TGTGCCATCAGTGTGACTTCGAGCGGGACGGGTGGCGGGGAGCTGTTTTTT. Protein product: CAISVTSSGTGGGELFF.

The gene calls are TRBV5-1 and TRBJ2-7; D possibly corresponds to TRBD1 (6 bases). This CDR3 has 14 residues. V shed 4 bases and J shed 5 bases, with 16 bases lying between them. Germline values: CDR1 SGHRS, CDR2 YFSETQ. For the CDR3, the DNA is TGCGCCAGCAGCCCGGACAGTTTGGGGCACGAGCAGTACTTC. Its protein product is CASSPDSLGHEQYF.

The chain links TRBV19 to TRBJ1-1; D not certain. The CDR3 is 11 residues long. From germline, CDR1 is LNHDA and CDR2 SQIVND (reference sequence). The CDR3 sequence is CCVRKSREAFF. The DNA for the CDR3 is TGTTGTGTGCGTAAAAGCCGAGAAGCTTTCTTT.

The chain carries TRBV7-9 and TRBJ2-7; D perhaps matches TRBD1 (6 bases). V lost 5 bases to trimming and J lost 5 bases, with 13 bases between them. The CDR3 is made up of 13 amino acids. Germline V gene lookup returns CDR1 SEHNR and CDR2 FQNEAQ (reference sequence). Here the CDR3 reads CASSGHRADEQYF. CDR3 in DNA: TGTGCCAGCAGCGGGCACAGGGCCGACGAGCAGTACTTC.